This T cell receptor beta chain was recorded in a study of PD-L1 blockade in urothelial cancer. Across the study: Blood samples contained a median about 140,000 T cells.

Each patient supplied 1 to 8 pretreatment and on-treatment samples. This clone is a singleton in its sample. Sequenced by immunoSEQ multiplex PCR; TCRdb stores in-frame clones only, minus some. This table has approximately 52,000 clones, 77% appearing once. This TCR was sampled from a man aged 65 to 85 with urothelial cancer. Source: PBMCs, taken around atezolizumab (anti-PD-L1) treatment.

The CDR3: CASSQQGAGEQFF. CDR3 DNA: TGCGCCAGCAGCCAACAGGGGGCCGGTGAGCAGTTCTTC. The gene calls are TRBV5-1 and TRBJ2-1; 9 nucleotides agree with TRBD1. Germline trimming cut 4 bases from V and 9 bases from J; bases unmatched to any gene: 5. The CDR3 runs 13 residues. Germline lookup yields CDR1 SGHRS and CDR2 YFSETQ.